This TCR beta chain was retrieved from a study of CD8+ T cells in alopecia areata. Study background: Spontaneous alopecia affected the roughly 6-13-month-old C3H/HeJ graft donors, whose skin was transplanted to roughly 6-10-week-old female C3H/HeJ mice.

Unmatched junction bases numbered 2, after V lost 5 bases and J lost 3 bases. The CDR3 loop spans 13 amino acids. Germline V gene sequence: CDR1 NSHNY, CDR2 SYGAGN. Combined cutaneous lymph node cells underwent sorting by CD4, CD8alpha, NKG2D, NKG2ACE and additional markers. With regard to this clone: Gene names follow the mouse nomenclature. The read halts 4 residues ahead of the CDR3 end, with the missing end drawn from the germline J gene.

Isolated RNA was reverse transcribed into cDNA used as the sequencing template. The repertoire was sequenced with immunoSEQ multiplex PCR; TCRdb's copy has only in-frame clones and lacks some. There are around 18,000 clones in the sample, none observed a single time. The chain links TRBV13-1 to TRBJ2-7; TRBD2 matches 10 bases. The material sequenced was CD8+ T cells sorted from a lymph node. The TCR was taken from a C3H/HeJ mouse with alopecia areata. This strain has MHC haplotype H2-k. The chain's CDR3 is CASRDWGDYEQYF. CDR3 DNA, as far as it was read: TGTGCCAGCAGAGACTGGGGGGACTAT.